Shown below are 30 T cell receptor beta chains from a single sample sequenced in a study of T cell clonality in common variable immunodeficiency. TCRdb keeps only in-frame clones here, not all; method: immunoSEQ multiplex PCR. The sample includes approximately 50,000 clones, none of them occurring once. The specimen was peripheral blood mononuclear cells. These receptors were obtained from a person between 18 and 70 years old in good health.

This clone was picked up a small number of times. The part of the CDR3 DNA that was read is TGCGCCAGCAGCGTTACGACAGGTGAG. It yields the protein CASSVTTGE. The complete CDR3 sequence is CASSVTTGEQFF. This chain links TRBV5-1 with TRBJ2-1; TRBD1 is a possible D gene (6 bases). The observed sequence ends 3 residues before the CDR3 terminus, with the missing tail filled in from the germline J gene. The CDR3 has 12 amino acids. Per the germline V gene, CDR1 is SGHRS and CDR2 is YFSETQ. Trimming shortened V by 4 bases and J by 9 bases, and 11 bases separated the two germline ends.

Many counts were recorded for this clone. The read terminates 3 residues ahead of where the CDR3 ends, so the germline J gene completes it. The chain employs TRBV30 and TRBJ2-2, with 7 bases identical to TRBD1. The CDR3 runs to 13 residues. Trimming took 2 bases from V and 4 from J; bases not matched to a gene: 1. CDR1 and CDR2 (germline): GTSNPN, SVGIG (reference sequence). This CDR3 is CAWSSGGTGELFF. The CDR3 bases that were read are TGTGCCTGGAGTTCAGGGGGCACCGGGGAG. The full variable domain, in which reference TRBV30 and TRBJ2-2 provide the parts outside the CDR3, is SQTIHQWPATLVQPVGSPLSLECTVEGTSNPNLYWYRQAAGRGLQLLFYSVGIGQISSEVPQNLSASRPQDRQFILSSKKLLLSDSGFYLCAWSSGGTGELFFGEGSRLTVL.

This clone was seen a few times. With the read ending 3 residues before the CDR3 end, the germline J gene is used to fill in that end. The chain carries TRBV7-2 and TRBJ1-2; D uncertain. The CDR3 extends over 12 amino acids. CDR1 is SGHTA and CDR2 is FQGNSA in the germline V gene. The CDR3 bases that were read are TGTGCCAGCAGCTTAACCGACTACGAC. The encoded protein is CASSLTDYD. The full CDR3 reads CASSLTDYDYTF.

To note about this clone: The read gets to within 3 residues of the CDR3 end, and the germline J gene fills in the rest. The V gene is TRBV2, the J gene TRBJ1-5, with D perhaps matching TRBD1 (6 bases). Trimming removed 8 bases from V and 3 bases from J, with 17 bases in between. The CDR3 sequence is 15 residues long. The germline gives CDR1 SNHLY, CDR2 FYNNEI. The part of the CDR3 DNA that was read is TGTGCCAGCGGATCTGGACAGAGGCCCAATCAGCCC. As protein: CASGSGQRPNQP. The entire CDR3 sequence reads CASGSGQRPNQPQHF.

This clone was seen many times. The read gets to within 3 residues of the CDR3 end, and the germline J gene fills in the rest. The chain combines TRBV5-1 with TRBJ1-3; D perhaps matches TRBD1 (5 bases). The CDR3 sequence is 14 residues long. Trimming cost V 4 bases and J 0 bases, with 8 bases left between them. Per germline, CDR1 SGHRS and CDR2 YFSETQ. The sequenced CDR3 bases are TGCGCCAGCAGCCCAGGGTTCTCTGGAAACACC. Protein sequence: CASSPGFSGNT. Given in full, the CDR3 is CASSPGFSGNTIYF.

This clone occurred many times. The CDR3 is cut off 3 residues early in the read; its end comes from the germline J gene. V usage is TRBV5-1 and J usage is TRBJ2-6, with D unresolved. The CDR3 is 16 amino acids. Germline loops: CDR1 SGHRS, CDR2 YFSETQ. V was clipped by 5 bases and J by 4 bases, with 16 bases between them. Partial CDR3 DNA: TGCGCCAGCAGTCTCACAGTACTCTCCGGGGCCAACGTC. It codes for CASSLTVLSGANV. The entire CDR3 protein is CASSLTVLSGANVLTF.

This clone was seen at least ten times. The sequenced fragment ends 3 residues before the CDR3 boundary, so the rest is inferred from the germline J gene. The chain employs TRBV20-1 and TRBJ1-6, with D perhaps TRBD1 (6 bases). The CDR3 is made up of 15 amino acids. Germline CDR1 DFQATT, CDR2 SNEGSKA (reference sequence). With 3 bases removed from V and 6 bases from J, the gap between germline ends came to 15 bases. This chain's CDR3 is CSARTPAGVNSPLHF. The DNA read from the CDR3 is TGCAGTGCTAGGACCCCCGCAGGGGTTAATTCACCC.

Notes on this clone: The read is 3 residues too short to cover the CDR3 end, so that end is filled in from the germline J gene. The genes are TRBV7-6 and TRBJ2-1; 8 bases are shared with TRBD2. This CDR3 has 15 amino acids. The J segment lost 9 bases and the V segment lost 3 bases, leaving 10 bases of the junction unmatched. Germline CDR1 reads SGHVS; CDR2 reads FNYEAQ. The CDR3 spells CASSLTRGGTAEQFF. CDR3 DNA, as far as it was read: TGTGCCAGCAGCTTGACCCGGGGGGGGACCGCTGAG.

This clone was seen only a few times. The sample carries other DNA sequences with the same CDR3. The CDR3 here is CASSPMGQENYGYTF. The sequenced CDR3 bases are TGTGCCAGCTCACCTATGGGACAGGAGAACTATGGC. The rearrangement uses TRBV18 and TRBJ1-2, with 8 positions matching TRBD1. Read coverage stops 3 residues before the CDR3 terminus; the germline J gene supplies the remainder. The CDR3 covers 15 residues. Germline-derived CDR1 and CDR2 are KGHSH and LQKENI. V dropped 3 bases and J dropped 2; count of bases not matched to a gene: 5.

On this clone: The read terminates 3 residues ahead of where the CDR3 ends, so the germline J gene completes it. The chain recombines TRBV7-2 with TRBJ2-7, with TRBD2 matching over 7 bases. There are 14 residues in the CDR3. Germline loops: CDR1 SGHTA, CDR2 FQGNSA. Unmatched junction bases numbered 7, after V lost 5 bases and J lost 3 bases. The CDR3 is CASSTSGIYYEQYF. The sequenced part of the CDR3 DNA is TGTGCCAGCAGCACCAGCGGGATTTACTACGAG. The full variable domain, in which reference TRBV7-2 and TRBJ2-7 provide the parts outside the CDR3, is GAGVSQSPSNKVTEKGKDVELRCDPISGHTALYWYRQSLGQGLEFLIYFQGNSAPDKSGLPSDRFSAERTGGSVSTLTIQRTQQEDSAVYLCASSTSGIYYEQYFGPGTRLTVT.

This clone was observed many times. The read terminates 3 residues before the CDR3 end, so the remaining end is supplied by the germline J gene. The chain is built from TRBV20-1 and TRBJ2-4; tentatively, D is TRBD1 (6 bases). The germline V gene encodes CDR1 DFQATT and CDR2 SNEGSKA (reference sequence). CDR3 length equals 16 residues. V gave up 3 bases and J gave up 1 base, with 16 bases separating them. CDR3 loop: CSASAQGRGAKNIQYF. The sequenced CDR3 bases are TGCAGTGCTAGTGCGCAGGGGCGCGGGGCCAAAAACATT.

Many counts were recorded for this clone. Read data end 3 residues before the CDR3 end; the end is taken from the germline J gene. J is TRBJ1-5 and V is TRBV7-4, with no clear D. The V end was cut by 5 bases, the J end by 8 bases, with 13 bases between. Germline lookup yields CDR1 SGHVT and CDR2 SQSDAQ. The CDR3 totals 13 residues. This CDR3 reads CASSPERQKPQHF. CDR3 bases read: TGTGCCAGCAGCCCCGAAAGACAAAAGCCC.

This clone was observed a few times. The CDR3 end is not reached by the read, which stops 3 residues before it; the germline J gene fills it in. The chain is built from TRBV5-1 and TRBJ1-2; 9 positions agree with TRBD1. The V gene's germline CDR1 is SGHRS and CDR2 YFSETQ. The length of the CDR3 is 14 residues. J was trimmed by 5 bases and V by 2 bases; bases with no gene match: 4. CDR3 DNA (partial): TGCGCCAGCAGCTTAGCGGACAGGGGATATGGC. It is translated as CASSLADRGYG. The entire CDR3 protein is CASSLADRGYGYTF.

This clone has a count of ten or more. The DNA ends 3 residues before the CDR3 does, and the rest of the CDR3 is filled in from the germline J gene. The chain links TRBV11-2 to TRBJ2-7; 11 nucleotides line up with TRBD1. This CDR3 contains 15 residues. J lost 4 bases, V lost 3 bases, and 5 bases had no gene match. CDR1 is SGHAT and CDR2 is FQNNGV in the germline V gene. The part of the CDR3 DNA that was read is TGTGCCAGCAGCTTCGGGACAGGGGGTTCTTACGAG. Its protein is CASSFGTGGSYE. The CDR3, in full, reads CASSFGTGGSYEQYF.

Many counts were recorded for this clone. The read falls 3 residues short of the CDR3 end, and the missing part is taken from the germline J gene. The chain recombines TRBV5-1 with TRBJ1-1; maybe TRBD1 (5 bases). The CDR3 has 14 amino acids. V lost 3 bases to trimming and J lost 2 bases, with 11 bases between them. Per germline, CDR1 SGHRS and CDR2 YFSETQ. The CDR3 DNA, read in part, is TGCGCCAGCAGCTATTCGACAGACAACACTGAA. It codes for CASSYSTDNTE. The CDR3 reads in full as CASSYSTDNTEAFF.

This clone came up many times. The CDR3 goes on 3 residues after the read ends, and that part is filled in from the germline J gene. The chain couples TRBV6-1 to TRBJ2-4, with 8 bases identical to TRBD1. The CDR3 totals 16 residues. Germline CDR1 MNHNS, CDR2 SASEGT. After removal of 4 bases from V and 3 bases from J, the junction contained 8 bases not matched to a gene. The CDR3 bases that were read are TGTGCCAGCAGTGGCCAGGGGGCCAGGGTCAAAAACATT. Encoded protein: CASSGQGARVKNI. The full CDR3 sequence reads CASSGQGARVKNIQYF.

Many counts were recorded for this clone. The sequence runs out 3 residues before the end of the CDR3; the remainder is reconstructed from the germline J gene. This chain connects TRBV24-1 to TRBJ2-1; no clear D. Trimming took 10 bases from V and 5 from J, leaving 14 bases between them. The germline gives CDR1 KGHDR, CDR2 SFDVKD. This CDR3 has 13 residues. The DNA read from the CDR3 is TGTGCCACTTCGCAGTCAGTTGACAATGAG. Its translation is CATSQSVDNE. The full CDR3 protein is CATSQSVDNEQFF.

This clone was recorded many times. The observed sequence ends 3 residues before the CDR3 terminus, with the missing tail filled in from the germline J gene. The gene calls are TRBV5-4 and TRBJ2-6; D gene uncertain. CDR3 length equals 14 residues. Between the trimmed V and J ends, which lost 3 bases and 1 base, there was a span of 5 bases. Germline values: CDR1 SGHNT, CDR2 YYREEE (reference sequence). The CDR3 reads CASSYKSGANVLTF. The CDR3 DNA, read in part, is TGTGCCAGCAGCTATAAATCTGGGGCCAACGTC.

This clone was detected ten times or more. The sequence runs out 3 residues before the end of the CDR3; the remainder is reconstructed from the germline J gene. V is TRBV11-2 and J is TRBJ2-2, with a weak D call TRBD2 (7 bases). This CDR3 spans 15 amino acids. Trimming cost V 5 bases and J 5 bases, with 15 bases left between them. CDR1 SGHAT and CDR2 FQNNGV come from the germline V gene. CDR3 loop: CASSVGGPRTGELFF. The covered CDR3 bases are TGTGCCAGCAGCGTCGGGGGGCCGAGGACCGGGGAG.

Many counts were recorded for this clone. The read ends 3 residues before the CDR3 terminus; that terminus is restored from the germline J gene. This chain links TRBV6-2 or TRBV6-3 with TRBJ2-3; no clear D. CDR3 length: 17 residues. Germline-derived CDR1 and CDR2 are MNHEY and SVGEGT. V was pared by 4 bases and J by 0 bases, with 17 bases between. The DNA read from the CDR3 is TGTGCCAGCAGTTCAGGCTATGGCACGGCTAGCACAGATACG. This gives the protein CASSSGYGTASTDT. The CDR3 in full is CASSSGYGTASTDTQYF.

Notes on this clone: Germline and junction disagree at one end, which may indicate a read error. Read sequence stops 3 residues before the CDR3 end, and the germline J gene provides the missing end. This specimen includes other DNA sequences encoding the same CDR3. The genes are TRBV7-9 and TRBJ2-2; D call uncertain. Germline V CDR1 and CDR2: SEHNR, FQNEAQ (reference sequence). The length of the CDR3 is 14 residues. The CDR3 loop reads CASKYSPNTGELFF. The CDR3 bases that were read are TGTGCTAGCAAGTACAGCCCGAACACCGGGGAG.

The sample holds a few counts of this clone. The read is 3 residues too short to cover the CDR3 end, so that end is filled in from the germline J gene. The chain employs TRBV7-2 and TRBJ1-5; the D gene is possibly TRBD1 (6 bases). With 5 bases removed from V and 7 bases from J, the gap between germline ends came to 18 bases. Germline lookup yields CDR1 SGHTA and CDR2 FQGNSA. This CDR3 is 15 amino acids long. CDR3 sequence: CASSPQRGSGQPQHF. The covered CDR3 bases are TGTGCCAGCAGCCCCCAGAGGGGGTCAGGGCAGCCC.

This clone was detected many times. Coverage ceases 3 residues before the CDR3 finishes, and the germline J gene fills in the end. This chain uses TRBV19 with TRBJ2-3; D uncertain. Deletions cut 3 bases from V and 1 base from J, with 8 bases between. The CDR3 runs 14 residues. Per germline, CDR1 LNHDA and CDR2 SQIVND (reference sequence). The sequenced part of the CDR3 DNA is TGTGCCAGTAGTATTTTAGATGGCACAGATACG. Residues: CASSILDGTDT. The CDR3 as a whole reads CASSILDGTDTQYF.

This clone was counted between two and nine times. The CDR3 end lies 3 residues beyond the end of the read and is filled in from the germline J gene. The rearrangement joins TRBV18 to TRBJ1-4; D not certain. Germline V gene lookup returns CDR1 KGHSH and CDR2 LQKENI. The CDR3 is 17 amino acids. Trimming pared 2 bases from V and 7 bases from J, leaving 20 bases between. Partial CDR3 DNA: TGTGCCAGCTCACCAAGGAGTGCGGGGATGTTCAGTGAAAAA. Its translation: CASSPRSAGMFSEK. The entire CDR3 reads CASSPRSAGMFSEKLFF.

As to this clone: The read stops 3 residues short of the end of the CDR3; the missing end is completed from the germline J gene. The chain couples TRBV11-1 to TRBJ2-3, with D unresolved. The CDR3 has 13 amino acids. CDR1 and CDR2 from the germline V gene are SGHAT and FQDESV (reference sequence). The ends were cut back, 4 bases at V and 5 bases at J, with 10 bases in the middle. The CDR3 is CASSSRSGDTQYF. The CDR3 DNA, read in part, is TGTGCCAGCAGCTCCCGGTCCGGAGATACG.

This clone was observed many times. The read stops 3 residues short of the end of the CDR3; the missing end is completed from the germline J gene. This sequence joins TRBV7-3 and TRBJ2-1; TRBD1 agrees at 9 bases. Germline V lookup: CDR1 SGHTA, CDR2 FQGTGA. There are 18 residues in the CDR3. V dropped 3 bases and J dropped 1; count of bases not matched to a gene: 10. The DNA read from the CDR3 is TGTGCCAGCAGCTTTCACGCCGGGACAGGGATTTCCTACAATGAG. It codes for CASSFHAGTGISYNE. From start to end, the CDR3 is CASSFHAGTGISYNEQFF.

This clone was seen at least ten times. The read ends 3 residues shy of where the CDR3 ends; the end is completed using the germline J gene. The V gene is TRBV28, the J gene TRBJ2-7, with a weak D call TRBD2 (7 bases). This CDR3 spans 15 amino acids. CDR1 is MDHEN and CDR2 is SYDVKM in the germline V gene. V lost 4 bases to trimming and J lost 4 bases, with 17 bases between them. This CDR3 is CASSSPGGGSYEQYF. The sequenced CDR3 bases are TGTGCCAGCAGTTCCCCCGGCGGGGGCTCTTACGAG. Drawing the rest from reference TRBV28 and TRBJ2-7, the complete variable domain is DVKVTQSSRYLVKRTGEKVFLECVQDMDHENMFWYRQDPGLGLRLIYFSYDVKMKEKGDIPEGYSVSREKKERFSLILESASTNQTSMYLCASSSPGGGSYEQYFGPGTRLTVT.

This clone was seen many times. The CDR3 extends 3 residues past the end of the read, so its final part is completed from the germline J gene. This chain links TRBV5-1 with TRBJ2-3; 9 bases match TRBD2. The J segment lost 2 bases and the V segment lost 3 bases, leaving 1 base of the junction unmatched. CDR1 and CDR2 (germline): SGHRS, YFSETQ. The CDR3 has 14 amino acids. CDR3 DNA, as far as it was read: TGCGCCAGCAGCTGGACTAGCGACACAGATACG. Translating it yields CASSWTSDTDT. The CDR3 in full is CASSWTSDTDTQYF.

There are many counts of this clone. The read ends 3 residues before the CDR3 terminus; that terminus is restored from the germline J gene. The chain is built from TRBV20-1 and TRBJ2-7; D not certain. The CDR3 is 14 residues long. V was cut by 0 bases and J by 6 bases, with 15 bases left in between. Germline lookup yields CDR1 DFQATT and CDR2 SNEGSKA (reference sequence). Partial CDR3 DNA: TGCAGTGCTAGAGATGCGCGGAATTCGGTCGAG. Translation: CSARDARNSVE. Given in full, the CDR3 is CSARDARNSVEQYF.

This clone has ten or more counts. The read ends 3 residues before the CDR3 terminus; that terminus is restored from the germline J gene. The rearrangement joins TRBV6-1 to TRBJ1-2; 8 bases align to TRBD1. The length of the CDR3 is 14 residues. J was trimmed by 2 bases and V by 4 bases; bases with no gene match: 3. Germline-derived CDR1 and CDR2 are MNHNS and SASEGT. CDR3 DNA (partial): TGTGCCAGCAGTGGACAGGGGACCAACTATGGC. It specifies CASSGQGTNYG. The entire CDR3 reads CASSGQGTNYGYTF.